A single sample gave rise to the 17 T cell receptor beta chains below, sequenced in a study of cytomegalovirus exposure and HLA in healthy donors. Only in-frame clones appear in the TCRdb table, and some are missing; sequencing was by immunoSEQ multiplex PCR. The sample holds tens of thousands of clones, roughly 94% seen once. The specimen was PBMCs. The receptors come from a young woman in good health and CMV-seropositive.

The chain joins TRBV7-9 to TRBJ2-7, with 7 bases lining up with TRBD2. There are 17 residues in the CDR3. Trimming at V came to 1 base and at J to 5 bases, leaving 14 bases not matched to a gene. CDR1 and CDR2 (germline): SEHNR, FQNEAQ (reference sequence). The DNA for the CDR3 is TGTGCCAGCAGCTTAGACGGTACAGCGGCCCGGGGGGACGAGCAGTACTTC. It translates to CASSLDGTAARGDEQYF.

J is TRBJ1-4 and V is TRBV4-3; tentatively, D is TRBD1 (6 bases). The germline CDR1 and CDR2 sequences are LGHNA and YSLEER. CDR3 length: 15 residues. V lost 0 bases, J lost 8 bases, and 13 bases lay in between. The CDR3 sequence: CASSQDITGLEKLFF. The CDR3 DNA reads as TGCGCCAGCAGCCAAGATATCACAGGGTTGGAAAAACTGTTTTTT.

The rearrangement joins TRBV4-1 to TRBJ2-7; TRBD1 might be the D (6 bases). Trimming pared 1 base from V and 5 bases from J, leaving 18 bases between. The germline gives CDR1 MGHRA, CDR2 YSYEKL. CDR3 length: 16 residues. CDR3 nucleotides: TGCGCCAGCAGCCAAGTCGAAGGACAGTCCGACCACGAGCAGTACTTC. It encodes CASSQVEGQSDHEQYF.

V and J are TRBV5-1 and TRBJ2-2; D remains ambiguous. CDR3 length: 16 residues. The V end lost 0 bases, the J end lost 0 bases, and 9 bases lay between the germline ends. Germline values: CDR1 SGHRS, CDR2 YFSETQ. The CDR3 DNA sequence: TGCGCCAGCAGCTTGGCCGCTAACGCGAACACCGGGGAGCTGTTTTTT. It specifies CASSLAANANTGELFF.

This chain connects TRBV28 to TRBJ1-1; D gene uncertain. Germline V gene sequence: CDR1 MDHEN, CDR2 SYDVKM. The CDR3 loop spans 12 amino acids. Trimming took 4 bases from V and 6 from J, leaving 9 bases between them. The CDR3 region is CASSSPPAEAFF. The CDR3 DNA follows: TGTGCCAGCAGTTCCCCCCCGGCTGAAGCTTTCTTT. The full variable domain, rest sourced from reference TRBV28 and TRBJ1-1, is DVKVTQSSRYLVKRTGEKVFLECVQDMDHENMFWYRQDPGLGLRLIYFSYDVKMKEKGDIPEGYSVSREKKERFSLILESASTNQTSMYLCASSSPPAEAFFGQGTRLTVV.

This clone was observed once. CDR3 coding DNA: TGTGCCTCGAGGGCAGGGCTAAAGGGCTATGGCTACACCTTC. The encoded protein is CASRAGLKGYGYTF. The V call is TRBV30, the J call TRBJ1-2; D might be TRBD1 (5 bases). From germline, CDR1 is GTSNPN and CDR2 SVGIG (reference sequence). This CDR3 contains 14 residues. The V end was cut by 7 bases, the J end by 4 bases, with 19 bases between.

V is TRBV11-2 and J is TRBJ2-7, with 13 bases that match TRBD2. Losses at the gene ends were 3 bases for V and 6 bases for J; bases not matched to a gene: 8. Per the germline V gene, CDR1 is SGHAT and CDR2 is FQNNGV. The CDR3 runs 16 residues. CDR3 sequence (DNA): TGTGCCAGCAGCTTCGGACTAGCGGGGGCCAGCACCGAGCAGTACTTC. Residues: CASSFGLAGASTEQYF.

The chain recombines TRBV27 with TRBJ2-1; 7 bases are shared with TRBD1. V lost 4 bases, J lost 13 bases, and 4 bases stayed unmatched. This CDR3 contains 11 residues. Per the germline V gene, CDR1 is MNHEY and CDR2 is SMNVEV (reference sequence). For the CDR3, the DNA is TGTGCCAGCAGTTCAGGACAGGCCCAGTTCTTC. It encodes CASSSGQAQFF.

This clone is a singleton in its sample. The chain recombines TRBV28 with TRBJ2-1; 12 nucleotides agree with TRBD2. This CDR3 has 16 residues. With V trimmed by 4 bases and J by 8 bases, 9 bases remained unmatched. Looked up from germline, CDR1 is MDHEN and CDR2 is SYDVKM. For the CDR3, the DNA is TGTGCCAGCAGTTCCCAGACTAGCGGGGGAGGCGATGAGCAGTTCTTC. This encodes CASSSQTSGGGDEQFF.

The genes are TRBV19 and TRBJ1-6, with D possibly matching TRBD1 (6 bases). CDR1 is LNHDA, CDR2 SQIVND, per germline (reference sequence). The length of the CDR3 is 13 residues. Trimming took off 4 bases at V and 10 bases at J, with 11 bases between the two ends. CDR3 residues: CASSTGVGSPLHF. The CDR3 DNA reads TGTGCCAGTAGTACAGGGGTTGGATCACCCCTCCACTTT. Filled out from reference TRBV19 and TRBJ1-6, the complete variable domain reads DGGITQSPKYLFRKEGQNVTLSCEQNLNHDAMYWYRQDPGQGLRLIYYSQIVNDFQKGDIAEGYSVSREKKESFPLTVTSAQKNPTAFYLCASSTGVGSPLHFGNGTRLTVT.

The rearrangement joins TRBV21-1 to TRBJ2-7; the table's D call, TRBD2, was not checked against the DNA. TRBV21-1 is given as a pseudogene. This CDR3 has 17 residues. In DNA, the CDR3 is TGTGCCAGCAGCAAAGCCTTATGGCGGGGAAACTTCTACGAGCAGTACTTC. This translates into CASSKALWRGNFYEQYF.

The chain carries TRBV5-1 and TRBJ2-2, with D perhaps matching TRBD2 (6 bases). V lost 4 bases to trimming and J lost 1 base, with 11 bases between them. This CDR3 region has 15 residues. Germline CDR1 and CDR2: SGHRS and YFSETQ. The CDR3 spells CASSGGLLNTGELFF. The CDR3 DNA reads TGCGCCAGCAGCGGGGGACTTCTGAACACCGGGGAGCTGTTTTTT.

The CDR3 reads CASSDSSYEQYF. CDR3 coding DNA: TGTGCCAGCTCTGACAGCTCCTACGAGCAGTACTTC. V is TRBV7-2 and J is TRBJ2-7; D perhaps matches TRBD1 (5 bases). V was shortened by 8 bases and J by 0 bases, with 8 bases between the two germline ends. This CDR3 spans 12 amino acids. Per germline, CDR1 SGHTA and CDR2 FQGNSA.

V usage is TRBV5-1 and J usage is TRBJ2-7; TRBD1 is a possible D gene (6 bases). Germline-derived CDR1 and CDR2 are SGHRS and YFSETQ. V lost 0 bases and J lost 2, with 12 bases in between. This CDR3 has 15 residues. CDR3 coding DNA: TGCGCCAGCAGCTTGGAGGGGACATCTCCCTACGAGCAGTACTTC. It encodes CASSLEGTSPYEQYF.

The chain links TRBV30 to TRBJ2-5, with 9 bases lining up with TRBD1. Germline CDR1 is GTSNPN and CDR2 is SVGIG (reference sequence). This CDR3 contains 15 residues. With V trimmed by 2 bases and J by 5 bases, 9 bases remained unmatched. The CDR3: CAWSSFSGTGETQYF. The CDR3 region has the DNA TGTGCCTGGAGTAGTTTTTCAGGGACAGGGGAGACCCAGTACTTC. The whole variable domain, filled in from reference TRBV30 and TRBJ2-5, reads SQTIHQWPATLVQPVGSPLSLECTVEGTSNPNLYWYRQAAGRGLQLLFYSVGIGQISSEVPQNLSASRPQDRQFILSSKKLLLSDSGFYLCAWSSFSGTGETQYFGPGTRLLVL.

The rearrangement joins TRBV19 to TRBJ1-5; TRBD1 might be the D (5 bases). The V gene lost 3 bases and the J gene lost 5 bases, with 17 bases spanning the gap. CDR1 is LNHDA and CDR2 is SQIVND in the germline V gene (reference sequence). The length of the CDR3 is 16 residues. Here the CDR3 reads CASSIVSGASYQPQHF. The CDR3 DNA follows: TGTGCCAGTAGTATTGTGTCTGGGGCCAGTTATCAGCCCCAGCATTTT.

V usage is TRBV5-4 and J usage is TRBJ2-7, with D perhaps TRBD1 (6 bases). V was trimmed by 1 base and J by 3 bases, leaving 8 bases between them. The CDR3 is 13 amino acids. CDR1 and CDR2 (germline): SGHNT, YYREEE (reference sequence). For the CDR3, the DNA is TGTGCCAGCAGCTTGCAGGGGATCTACGAGCAGTACTTC. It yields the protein CASSLQGIYEQYF.